This is a list of T cell receptor beta chains from one sample in a study of identical twins. TCRdb reprocessed the 5' RACE reads with MiXCR, giving one entry per CDR3 protein. The sample carries roughly 470,000 distinct CDR3 sequences, 13% to 15% recorded once. The sample was also reused in another study, on yellow fever vaccine responses in identical twins.

Sequenced sample: CD4+ T cells sorted from blood. Receptors were obtained from a woman in her late teens or twenties in good health. Each CDR3 is given with its conserved first and last residue. D genes are given only for firm matches. Expanded clones get a size class; other rows say once, few or many, or leave the size out.

v_call	d_call	j_call	clone_size	cdr3_nt	cdr3_aa
TRBV19	NA	TRBJ2-5	NA	TGTGCCAGTAGTAGAGCGAACCTCCAAGAGACCCAGTACTTC	CASSRANLQETQYF
TRBV4-3	NA	TRBJ2-7	few	TGCGCCAGCAGCCAAGATTCGGGGACCGGTACCTACGAGCAGTACTTC	CASSQDSGTGTYEQYF
TRBV4-1	NA	TRBJ2-3	many	TGCGCCAGCAGCCAAGAGAGTCTAGCGCCCCACACAGATACGCAGTATTTT	CASSQESLAPHTDTQYF
TRBV7-2	NA	TRBJ2-7	NA	TGTGCCAGCAGCGTGGTCGGGACAAGCTACGAGCAGTACTTC	CASSVVGTSYEQYF
TRBV20-1	NA	TRBJ2-7	NA	TGCAGTGCTAGTCTGGTAGCCTACGAGCAGTACTTC	CSASLVAYEQYF
TRBV10-3	NA	TRBJ2-5	few	TGTGCCATCAGCCCGGCCGGGACGGGGGAGACCCAGTACTTC	CAISPAGTGETQYF
TRBV11-3	NA	TRBJ2-5	few	TGTGCCAGCAGCTTACAGACTCCCACCGGGACACCCTCCCAGTACTTC	CASSLQTPTGTPSQYF
TRBV12-3/TRBV12-4	TRBD1	TRBJ2-7	many	TGTGCCAGCAGTCCCGGACAGGGGGCCTTCCGCTCCTACGAGCAGTACTTC	CASSPGQGAFRSYEQYF
TRBV11-1	NA	TRBJ2-2	few	TGTGCCAGCATCCATAAAATTTCCGGGGGGCCCACCGGGGAGCTGTTTTTT	CASIHKISGGPTGELFF
TRBV5-1	TRBD1	TRBJ1-3	many	TGCGCCAGCAGCTTGGAAGGGGGCGTTGGAAACACCATATATTTT	CASSLEGGVGNTIYF
TRBV7-9	NA	TRBJ1-5	NA	TGTGCCAGCCAGGACGGCAATCAGCCCCAGCATTTT	CASQDGNQPQHF
TRBV12-3/TRBV12-4	NA	TRBJ2-5	NA	TGTGCCAGCAACCGGGTCGGCAGATTCCAAGAGACCCAGTACTTC	CASNRVGRFQETQYF
TRBV7-2	TRBD2	TRBJ2-7	NA	TGTGCCAGCAGCTTATCGATAGCGGGGGGGCTGAGCGAGCAGTACTTC	CASSLSIAGGLSEQYF
TRBV20-1	NA	TRBJ2-7	NA	TGCAGTGCTAGAGATCAGCTAGCCTTGGCCCACGAGCAGTACTTC	CSARDQLALAHEQYF
TRBV5-1	NA	TRBJ1-2	NA	TGCGCCAGCAGCTTGGGCCTCCTATTAGAGGACTACACCTTC	CASSLGLLLEDYTF
TRBV6-5	NA	TRBJ1-1	few	TGTGCCAGCAGTTACTCGAGTTGGGGTGGTACTGAAGCTTTCTTT	CASSYSSWGGTEAFF
TRBV18	NA	TRBJ2-1	many	TGTGCCAGCTCCCCAGACAGCAATGAGCAGTTCTTC	CASSPDSNEQFF
TRBV6-2/TRBV6-3	NA	TRBJ1-5	many	TGTGCCAGCGGTAATAGGGGAAATCAGCCCCAGCATTTT	CASGNRGNQPQHF
TRBV20-1	NA	TRBJ2-3	few	TGCAGTGCTAGAGATAGACAGGCAGATACGCAGTATTTT	CSARDRQADTQYF
TRBV6-1	NA	TRBJ2-2	many	TGTGCCAGTTCAGCAAACGCGAACACCGGGGAGCTGTTTTTT	CASSANANTGELFF
TRBV3-1	TRBD2	TRBJ2-4	few	TGTGCCAGCAGCCCCCCGGGACTAGCGGGAGGGATTCAGTACTTC	CASSPPGLAGGIQYF
TRBV12-3/TRBV12-4	NA	TRBJ1-1	few	TGTGCCAGCAGTTTAGTGGGTGGCAGGGGTACTGAAGCTTTCTTT	CASSLVGGRGTEAFF
TRBV4-3	NA	TRBJ2-1	many	TGCGCCAGCAGCCAAGAAATACAGGGGGGGTACAATGAGCAGTTCTTC	CASSQEIQGGYNEQFF
TRBV20-1	TRBD2	TRBJ2-1	few	TGCAGTGCTAGTCGTCTAGCGGGTAGCAATGAGCAGTTCTTC	CSASRLAGSNEQFF
TRBV4-3	TRBD2	TRBJ2-3	few	TGCGCCAGCAGCCAACGGGGTAGCGGGAGGACAGATACGCAGTATTTT	CASSQRGSGRTDTQYF
TRBV7-3	NA	TRBJ2-5	few	TGTGCCAGCAGCTTAACCCCGGAGACCCAGTACTTC	CASSLTPETQYF
TRBV11-2	NA	TRBJ2-1	few	TGTGCCAGCAGCTTCAGGAAGCCGGCGGGCTACCCTTACAATGAGCAGTTCTTC	CASSFRKPAGYPYNEQFF
TRBV4-1	TRBD1	TRBJ2-7	few	TGCGCCAGCAGCCAACCGGGACAGGGAGCCTACGAGCAGTACTTC	CASSQPGQGAYEQYF
TRBV19	TRBD2	TRBJ2-4	few	TGTGCCAGTAGGGGACTAGCGGGATCCATTCAGTACTTC	CASRGLAGSIQYF
TRBV27	TRBD1	TRBJ2-4	NA	TGTGCCAGCAGTCCCCGACCGGGACAGGGGATTGACATTCAGTACTTC	CASSPRPGQGIDIQYF
TRBV5-1	NA	TRBJ2-1	few	TGCGCCAGCAGCTTGATGGTTGGGGAGCAGTTCTTC	CASSLMVGEQFF
TRBV20-1	TRBD2	TRBJ2-1	once	TGCAGTGCTAGGGACCTAGCGGGAGGGCCGGTGGGTGAGCAGTTCTTC	CSARDLAGGPVGEQFF
TRBV5-6	NA	TRBJ2-7	few	TGTGCCAGCAGTCTGACCTCCAGGGGTCCCTACGAGCAGTACTTC	CASSLTSRGPYEQYF
TRBV4-3	TRBD1	TRBJ2-1	few	TGCGCCAGCAGCCCGGGACAGTCCCCGGAGGATGAGCAGTTCTTC	CASSPGQSPEDEQFF
TRBV20-1	TRBD2	TRBJ2-7	few	TGCAGTGCTAATGGACTAGCGGGGGGCCTCTACGAGCAGTACTTC	CSANGLAGGLYEQYF
TRBV20-1	TRBD2	TRBJ2-5	NA	TGCAGTGCTCTCGTAGCGGGGCACTCAGGGGAGACCCAGTACTTC	CSALVAGHSGETQYF
TRBV29-1	NA	TRBJ2-5	few	TGCAGCGTTGATGTAGTGGGGGTTGAGACCCAGTACTTC	CSVDVVGVETQYF
TRBV12-3/TRBV12-4	NA	TRBJ2-2	many	TGTGCCAGCAGACTTGGGGGGCAGAACACCGGGGAGCTGTTTTTT	CASRLGGQNTGELFF
TRBV20-1	TRBD2	TRBJ2-1	NA	TGCAGTGCTAGAGGACTAGCGGGGCCCCTTGGCAATGAGCAGTTCTTC	CSARGLAGPLGNEQFF
TRBV3-1	TRBD2	TRBJ2-7	many	TGTGCCAGCAGCCCGCGGGGGGAAACCTACGAGCAGTACTTC	CASSPRGETYEQYF
TRBV27	NA	TRBJ2-2	few	TGTGCCAGCAGTCCCCTGGGAAGGGGAAAGACCGGGGAGCTGTTTTTT	CASSPLGRGKTGELFF
TRBV6-5	NA	TRBJ2-1	NA	TGTGCCAGCAGTCAACTCGGGGCGAGGGGCAATGAGCAGTTCTTC	CASSQLGARGNEQFF
TRBV6-5	TRBD2	TRBJ2-3	NA	TGTGCCAGCAGTTACCTGGCTAGCGGGGGCACAGATACGCAGTATTTT	CASSYLASGGTDTQYF
TRBV7-2	TRBD2	TRBJ2-2	few	TGTGCCAGCAGCTTAGTTCAGCGGGAGATTTCCACCGGGGAGCTGTTTTTT	CASSLVQREISTGELFF
TRBV15	NA	TRBJ2-1	NA	TGTGCCACCAGCGGTCGGGCAAATGGGCTCAATGAGCAGTTCTTC	CATSGRANGLNEQFF
TRBV5-1	NA	TRBJ2-7	few	TGCGCCAGCAGCTTGGGGGGGGCAGGGAGAGACGAGCAGTACTTC	CASSLGGAGRDEQYF
TRBV20-1	NA	TRBJ1-1	NA	TGCAGTGCGTCCGAAGGGAACACTGAAGCTTTCTTT	CSASEGNTEAFF
TRBV6-2/TRBV6-3	NA	TRBJ2-2	NA	TGTGCCAGCAGTTATTTCGGGGAGCCCGGGGAGCTGTTTTTT	CASSYFGEPGELFF
TRBV7-9	NA	TRBJ1-1	NA	TGTGCCAGCAGCTTGACAGTTGGCGCTGAAGCTTTCTTT	CASSLTVGAEAFF
TRBV4-2	TRBD1	TRBJ1-2	few	TGTGCCAGCAGCCAAGTTGGGACAGGGGTTTTCTATGGCTACACCTTC	CASSQVGTGVFYGYTF
TRBV4-3	TRBD2	TRBJ2-3	NA	TGCGCCAGCAGCCAAGAAGCGGCTAGCGGGCGGGGAAATACGCAGTATTTT	CASSQEAASGRGNTQYF
TRBV7-9	TRBD1	TRBJ2-7	few	TGTGCCAGCAGTTACCAGGGGGACTCCTACGAGCAGTACTTC	CASSYQGDSYEQYF
TRBV6-1	NA	TRBJ2-5	NA	TGTGCCAGCAGTGGTTGGACAGTACAAGAGACCCAGTACTTC	CASSGWTVQETQYF
TRBV9	NA	TRBJ2-5	few	TGTGCCAGCAGCCCCCGGTCGCCTTTCCAAGAGACCCAGTACTTC	CASSPRSPFQETQYF
TRBV7-3	NA	TRBJ2-5	NA	TGTGCCAGCAGCCCATCGTCCTCCAGCCTGAAGGAGACCCAGTACTTC	CASSPSSSSLKETQYF
TRBV28	NA	TRBJ2-1	few	TGTGCCAGCAGTTTCTCTCTATCCTACAATGAGCAGTTCTTC	CASSFSLSYNEQFF
TRBV2	NA	TRBJ2-7	once	TGTGCCAGCAGCGACGACAGAAAGATGGGGATAGAAAAGCAGTACTTC	CASSDDRKMGIEKQYF
TRBV2	NA	TRBJ2-3	few	TGTGCCAGCAGGCTTGCCCGATTCCGTAGCACAGATACGCAGTATTTT	CASRLARFRSTDTQYF
TRBV7-9	TRBD1	TRBJ2-1	few	TGTGCCAGCAGCCAGGGACAGATTAACTACAATGAGCAGTTCTTC	CASSQGQINYNEQFF
TRBV6-1	NA	TRBJ2-3	NA	TGTGCCAGCAGGGACCGGACACTTTACACAGATACGCAGTATTTT	CASRDRTLYTDTQYF